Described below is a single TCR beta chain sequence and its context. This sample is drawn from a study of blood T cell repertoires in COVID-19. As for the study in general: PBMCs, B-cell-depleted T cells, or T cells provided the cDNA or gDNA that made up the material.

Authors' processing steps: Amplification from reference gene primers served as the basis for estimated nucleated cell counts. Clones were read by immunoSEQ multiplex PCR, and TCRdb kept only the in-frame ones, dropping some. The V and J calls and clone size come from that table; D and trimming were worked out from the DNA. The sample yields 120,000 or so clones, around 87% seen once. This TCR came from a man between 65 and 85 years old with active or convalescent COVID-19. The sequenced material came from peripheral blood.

CDR3 nucleotides: TGTGCCAGCAGTGCAATAAAGGGGGATTTAGGAAAACTGTTTTTT. Residues: CASSAIKGDLGKLFF. The V call is TRBV2, the J call TRBJ1-4; weak D call: TRBD1 (6 bases). The germline gives CDR1 SNHLY, CDR2 FYNNEI. Trimming stripped 4 bases from V and 10 bases from J, with 19 bases between. The CDR3 is made up of 15 amino acids.